This T cell receptor beta chain stems from a study of blood T cell repertoires in COVID-19 (TCRdb year 2020). Some background on the complete study: Samples from collaborators originated in the United States, Italy and Spain and spanned both the acute and convalescent phases of COVID-19. The material from the prospective study consisted of cDNA or gDNA derived from T cells, B-cell-depleted T cells, or PBMCs. Deeply sampled blood TCRbeta repertoires from subjects exposed to, actively infected with, or recovered from COVID-19 were included in the dataset. A freely available public database, intended as a resource for researchers studying the immune response to SARS-CoV-2, is where the repertoires were released. The samples were drawn from two sources: the first 160 participants of the ongoing ImmuneRACE study, and 1,254 subjects contributed by 6 global collaborators. A de-identified subject ID, COVID-19 status, age in years and sex were almost always included in the sample metadata. Where available, HLA class I and class II types were obtained from metadata supplied by the sample provider rather than from assay-based typing.

Here is what the overall study found, with its caveats: Clinical and demographic metadata were provided uncurated, with the amount varying by source and participant.

Participants in the prospective study were enrolled through a virtual design, were aged roughly 18 to 90 years, and lived in 20 to 30 United States geographic areas. Cohort assignment in the prospective study relied on participant-reported clinical history from a screening survey and a study questionnaire. Mobile phlebotomists in the prospective study collected whole blood, serum and a nasopharyngeal or oropharyngeal swab from every participant. Over a roughly 2-month period, participants in the prospective study had the option of providing additional blood draws and questionnaires. Before DNA extraction, prospective study blood samples were shipped either frozen or at room temperature. TCRbeta CDR3 regions were amplified from genomic DNA using the immunoSEQ Assay, a bias-controlled multiplex PCR. On the study's bioinformatics: Within the assay, amplification of reference gene primers was used to estimate how many nucleated cells each sample contained. To quantify the absolute abundance of each unique TCRbeta CDR3 rearrangement, sequence reads were collapsed and filtered. For each sample, productive Simpson clonality was calculated by taking the square root of Simpson's diversity index across productive rearrangements. Held by TCRdb, this immuneACCESS table contains in-frame sequences only and omits some clones. Under half of the omission traces to an unresolved V gene where checked; the cause of the rest is unknown. That table supplies the V and J calls and clone size; D and trimming were determined from the DNA. Across this sample there are 400,000 or so clones, with roughly 87% seen only once. Of the sample, roughly 2% is held by the ten largest clones.

Cut back by 4 bases and 8 bases, the V and J ends lie 11 bases apart. Inclusive of the bounding cysteine and phenylalanine, the CDR3 is 13 residues long. Here the CDR3 DNA is all that survives: 39 bases in frame from base 1. The germline V gene (reference sequence) gives CDR1 as SEHNR and CDR2 as FQNEAQ. As for this clone: Which antigen it targets is not known. No qualities accompany the bases; no much larger clone lies one base away.

The V and J genes are TRBV7-9 and TRBJ1-4, with no confidently assigned D gene. This receptor was taken from a middle-aged woman with acute COVID-19. Sequenced input: PBMCs or T cells enriched from blood (not recorded which). Here is the DNA: TGTGCCAGCAGCTACGGGAGAGGAGAAAAACTGTTTTTT. It codes for CASSYGRGEKLFF.